The present T cell receptor (beta chain) was sequenced within a study of cytomegalovirus exposure and HLA in healthy donors. 60 Vbeta and 13 Jbeta primers were used in PCR. TCRdb's table, derived via immunoSEQ multiplex PCR, lists solely in-frame clones and lacks some. The table has over 150,000 clones, approximately 62% seen once. CDR1 and CDR2 from the germline V gene are KGHSH and LQKENI. The V gene end was trimmed by 3 bases and the J gene end by 4 bases; junction bases not matched to a gene: 8. The CDR3 totals 17 residues. The sequencing sample was made of PBMCs. The receptor was isolated from a man between 50 and 59 years old in good health and CMV-seronegative. The chain joins TRBV18 to TRBJ2-2; 10 positions match TRBD1. CDR3 DNA sequence: TGTGCCAGCTCACCTGGACAGGGGGTTTGGAGCACCGGGGAGCTGTTTTTT. Its protein is CASSPGQGVWSTGELFF.